These 7 T cell receptor beta chains share one sample of origin, sequenced in a study of shared clonotypes between healthy human individuals. The assay was immunoSEQ multiplex PCR, and TCRdb's table has in-frame clones only and misses some. The table lists about 380,000 clones, 96% of them singletons. Sequenced sample: memory CD8+ T cells sorted from blood. Subset given: CD45RO+ cells pooled with CCR7-negative TemRA cells. The receptors derive from a man aged 30 to 39 in good health.

This chain connects TRBV9 to TRBJ2-7, with 7 bases matching TRBD2. With V trimmed by 4 bases and J by 5 bases, 12 bases remained unmatched. In germline, CDR1 is SGDLS, CDR2 YYNGEE. The CDR3 spans 15 residues. DNA for the CDR3: TGTGCCAGCAGCCCACAACCGACTAGCCCCCACGAGCAGTACTTC. This gives the protein CASSPQPTSPHEQYF.

The chain recombines TRBV7-2 with TRBJ1-2, with unresolved D. Germline V gives CDR1 SGHTA, CDR2 FQGNSA. The CDR3 sequence is 11 residues long. Between the trimmed V and J ends, which lost 2 bases and 8 bases, there was a span of 6 bases. The CDR3 here is CASSLYLGYTF. The CDR3 DNA reads as TGTGCCAGCAGCTTATACTTGGGCTACACCTTC.

In regard to this clone: Additional DNA sequences in this sample encode the identical CDR3. The V gene is TRBV7-9, the J gene TRBJ2-7, with D unresolved. The V end was cut by 1 base, the J end by 3 bases, with 7 bases between. The CDR3 contains 13 residues. Germline CDR1 reads SEHNR; CDR2 reads FQNEAQ (reference sequence). The CDR3 loop is CASSLVVGYEQYF. The CDR3 coding sequence is TGTGCCAGCAGCTTAGTGGTGGGCTACGAGCAGTACTTC.

The chain couples TRBV27 to TRBJ2-2, with a tentative D call TRBD1 (5 bases). Germline-derived CDR1 and CDR2 are MNHEY and SMNVEV (reference sequence). Trimming took 2 bases from V and 2 from J, leaving 6 bases between them. There are 14 residues in the CDR3. As DNA, the CDR3 is TGTGCCAGCAGTTTACGGACAAACACCGGGGAGCTGTTTTTT. It is translated as CASSLRTNTGELFF.

This sequence joins TRBV10-2 and TRBJ2-7; possible D gene TRBD1, 6 bases. In germline, CDR1 is WSHSY, CDR2 SAAADI. This CDR3 is built from 14 residues. V dropped 4 bases and J dropped 7 bases, with 17 bases sitting between them. The CDR3 loop reads CASSGAPGAREQYF. DNA of the CDR3: TGCGCCAGCAGTGGAGCTCCAGGGGCGCGGGAGCAGTACTTC.

The CDR3 nucleotides read TGTGCCAGTACTCTTGGCACCGGGGAGCTGTTTTTT. This codes for CASTLGTGELFF. V and J are TRBV25-1 and TRBJ2-2, with D uncertain. Trimming removed 9 bases at V and 4 bases at J, with 9 bases between. The CDR3 loop spans 12 amino acids. The germline V gene has CDR1 MGHDK and CDR2 SYGVNS.

This chain links TRBV28 with TRBJ2-5, with D tentatively TRBD2 (6 bases). V lost 8 bases and J lost 7, with 14 bases in between. The CDR3 length is 12 residues. The germline gives CDR1 MDHEN, CDR2 SYDVKM. CDR3 protein: CASGGAGRTQYF. The DNA of the CDR3 is TGTGCCAGCGGCGGGGCCGGACGGACCCAGTACTTC.